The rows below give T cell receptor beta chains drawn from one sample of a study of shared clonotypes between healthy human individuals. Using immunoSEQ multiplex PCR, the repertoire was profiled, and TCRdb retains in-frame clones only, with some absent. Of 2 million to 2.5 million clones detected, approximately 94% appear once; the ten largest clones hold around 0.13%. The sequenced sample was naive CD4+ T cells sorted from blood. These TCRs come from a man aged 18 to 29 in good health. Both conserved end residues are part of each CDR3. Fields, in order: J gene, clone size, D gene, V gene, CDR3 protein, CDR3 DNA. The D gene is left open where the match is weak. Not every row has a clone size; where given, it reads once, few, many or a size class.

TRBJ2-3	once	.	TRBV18	CASSQTALAGDDTQYF	TGTGCCAGCTCCCAAACGGCACTAGCAGGGGACGATACGCAGTATTTT
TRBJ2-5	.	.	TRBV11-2	CASGETQYF	TGTGCCAGCGGAGAGACCCAGTACTTC
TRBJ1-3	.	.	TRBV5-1	CASSLEGDSGNTIYF	TGCGCCAGCAGCTTGGAGGGGGACTCTGGAAACACCATATATTTT
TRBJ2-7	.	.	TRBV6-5	CASSPFGGNEQYF	TGTGCCAGCAGCCCCTTCGGCGGTAACGAGCAGTACTTC
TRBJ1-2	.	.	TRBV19	CASSMYFNYGYTF	TGTGCCAGTAGTATGTATTTTAACTATGGCTACACCTTC
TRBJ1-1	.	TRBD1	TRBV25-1	CASSETTGGGTEAFF	TGTGCCAGCAGTGAAACAACAGGGGGCGGCACTGAAGCTTTCTTT
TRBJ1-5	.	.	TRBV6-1	CASSEAQPQHF	TGTGCCAGCAGTGAGGCCCAGCCCCAGCATTTT
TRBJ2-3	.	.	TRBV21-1	CASGGHHTDTQYF	TGTGCCAGCGGGGGACACCACACAGATACGCAGTATTTT
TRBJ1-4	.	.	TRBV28	CASSGAGVDEKLFF	TGTGCCAGCAGTGGGGCAGGGGTGGATGAAAAACTGTTTTTT
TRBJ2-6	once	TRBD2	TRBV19	CASKLAGGPNVLTF	TGTGCCAGTAAACTAGCGGGAGGGCCCAACGTCCTGACTTTC
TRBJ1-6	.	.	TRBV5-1	CASSLDRPGSYNSPLHF	TGCGCCAGCAGCTTGGACAGGCCTGGATCCTATAATTCACCCCTCCACTTT
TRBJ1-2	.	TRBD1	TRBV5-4	CASSPWDRGGDGYTF	TGTGCCAGCAGCCCCTGGGACAGGGGGGGCGATGGCTACACCTTC
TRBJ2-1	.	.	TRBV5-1	CASSLLLNEQFF	TGCGCCAGCAGCCTCCTCCTCAATGAGCAGTTCTTC
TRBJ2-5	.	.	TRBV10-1	CASSESSSLGRETQYF	TGCGCCAGCAGTGAGTCGAGTTCGTTAGGAAGAGAGACCCAGTACTTC
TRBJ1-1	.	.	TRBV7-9	CASSPLTGNTEAFF	TGTGCCAGCAGCCCACTCACAGGGAACACTGAAGCTTTCTTT
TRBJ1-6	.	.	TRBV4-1	CASSPGQFYSPLHF	TGCGCCAGCAGCCCGGGACAATTCTATTCACCCCTCCACTTT